This TCR beta chain emerged from a study of technical replicates of blood from a handful of donors. The ends lost 6 bases at V and 5 bases at J; junction bases unmatched: 5. Germline values: CDR1 MNHEY, CDR2 SVGAGI. This CDR3 spans 13 amino acids. TCRdb's copy holds only in-frame clones and misses some; the assay was immunoSEQ multiplex PCR. The sample gives approximately 80,000 clones, around 89% of which show up once; 0.41% is in the top ten. The sequencing input was T cells isolated from PBMCs. The receptor comes from a human donor in good health. This rearrangement joins TRBV6-5 to TRBJ2-5; 8 bases fit TRBD1. CDR3: CASSMTGVETQYF. The CDR3 DNA sequence: TGTGCCAGCAGCATGACAGGGGTTGAGACCCAGTACTTC.